The rows below give T cell receptor beta chains drawn from one sample of a study of blood T cells in healthy people across ages. TCRdb reprocessed the 5' RACE reads via MiXCR and lists one record per CDR3 protein. The table has hundreds of thousands of distinct CDR3 sequences, about 56% seen once; the top ten hold about 26%. The material sequenced was blood. The origin of the receptors is a man aged 40-49 years in good health. CDR3s include the opening cysteine and the closing phenylalanine or tryptophan. The order of the fields is J gene, V gene, clone size, D gene, CDR3 DNA, CDR3 protein. The D gene is left open where the match is weak. A row's size may be missing; if present it is once, few, many or a size class.

TRBJ1-2,TRBV7-2,NA,NA,TGTGCCAGCACCCAGGAGGTTTTGGCAGGGGAACATTATGGCTACACCTTC,CASTQEVLAGEHYGYTF
TRBJ2-5,TRBV4-1,NA,NA,TGCGCCAGCAGCCAAGGTTACGGGGGCCAAGAGACCCAGTACTTC,CASSQGYGGQETQYF
TRBJ2-7,TRBV4-3,few,TRBD2,TGCGCCAGCAGCCAAATAGCGGGAGCCCCGTACGAGCAGTACTTC,CASSQIAGAPYEQYF
TRBJ2-3,TRBV28,NA,TRBD2,TGTGCCAGCAGTTTTTATAAGAGCTTCGGGCTAGCGGGAGGCCCAAGAGATACGCAGTATTTT,CASSFYKSFGLAGGPRDTQYF
TRBJ2-7,TRBV3-1,NA,NA,TGTGCCAGCAGCCATGGTACAGGTACTGGCTCCTACGAGCAGTACTTC,CASSHGTGTGSYEQYF
TRBJ2-7,TRBV7-2,NA,TRBD1,TGTGCCAGCAGAACAGACAGGGTGGGGTTCGAGCAGTACTTC,CASRTDRVGFEQYF
TRBJ2-6,TRBV7-2,few,TRBD2,TGTGCCAGCAGCTCGGCCGGGACTAGCTCTGGGGCCAACGTCCTGACTTTC,CASSSAGTSSGANVLTF
TRBJ2-3,TRBV4-3,few,NA,TGCGCCAGCAGCCACGGGGGAGATACGCAGTATTTT,CASSHGGDTQYF
TRBJ2-2,TRBV29-1,NA,NA,TGCAGCGTTGGTCTGGGGGACGTTGGCGGGGAGCTGTTTTTT,CSVGLGDVGGELFF
TRBJ2-5,TRBV7-6,NA,NA,TGTGCCAGCAGTAAAGATCAGGGATCCCAAGAGACCCAGTACTTC,CASSKDQGSQETQYF
TRBJ2-5,TRBV6-1,few,TRBD1,TGTGCCAGCAGATTGGACAGGGTGTACTTC,CASRLDRVYF
TRBJ1-6,TRBV15,NA,TRBD1,TGTGCCACCAGCACCCGGGACAGAAATTCACCCCTCCACTTT,CATSTRDRNSPLHF
TRBJ2-1,TRBV6-5,NA,NA,TGTGCCAGCACTAAAGTAGGGATATCAGAAGGGCAGTTCTTC,CASTKVGISEGQFF
TRBJ2-3,TRBV12-3/TRBV12-4,NA,NA,TGTGCCAGCAGGAAGTTAGATACGCAGTATTTT,CASRKLDTQYF
TRBJ2-4,TRBV5-6,once,NA,TGTGCCAGCAGCTTGGCGGGGGTGGGCAGACAAGCCAAAAACATTCAGTACTTC,CASSLAGVGRQAKNIQYF
TRBJ2-7,TRBV27,NA,TRBD1,TGTGCCAGCAGTTTTGTTCGGACAGGACCCCGGGAGCAGTACTTC,CASSFVRTGPREQYF
TRBJ1-4,TRBV24-1,NA,NA,TGTGCTCCACCAGCCTGGCAGGGTGAAGGGTTGGTGTTTTTT,CAPPAWQGEGLVFF
TRBJ1-1,TRBV11-3,NA,NA,TGTGCCAGCAGCCCTGGGGCGCCGAACACTGAAGCTTTCTTT,CASSPGAPNTEAFF
TRBJ2-3,TRBV10-3,NA,NA,TGTGCCATCAGTGAGCGGTCGGTAGGCACAGATACGCAGTATTTT,CAISERSVGTDTQYF
TRBJ2-1,TRBV7-2,NA,NA,TGTGCCAGCAGCTCCGGGGGTTCGGCCTACGAGCAGTTCTTC,CASSSGGSAYEQFF
TRBJ2-7,TRBV11-3,NA,TRBD2,TGTGCCAGCAGCTACACTAGCGGCACCTACGAGCAGTACTTC,CASSYTSGTYEQYF
TRBJ2-7,TRBV5-1,few,TRBD1,TGCGCCAGCAGCCCGGCTACAGGGGACGAGCAGTACTTC,CASSPATGDEQYF
TRBJ1-1,TRBV5-1,NA,TRBD1,TGCGCCAGCAGCCAAACCGGGACAGACACTGAAGCTTTCTTT,CASSQTGTDTEAFF
TRBJ2-1,TRBV9,once,TRBD2,TGTGCCAGCAGCGTAAGGACTAGCGGGGCCAACAATGAGCAGTTCTTC,CASSVRTSGANNEQFF
TRBJ2-5,TRBV28,NA,TRBD2,TGTGCCAGCAGCTACGGGGGGGCGGAGAGGACCCAGTACTTC,CASSYGGAERTQYF
TRBJ2-1,TRBV4-3,NA,NA,TGCGCCAGCAGCCAAGAAGGTACAGCCGACAATGAGCAGTTCTTC,CASSQEGTADNEQFF
TRBJ1-1,TRBV20-1,NA,NA,TGCAGTGCCGGGTTAGGCAGGGGCACTGAAGCTTTCTTT,CSAGLGRGTEAFF
TRBJ1-6,TRBV9,NA,NA,TGTGCCAGCAGCGCGACAGACAATAATTCACCCCTCCACTTT,CASSATDNNSPLHF
TRBJ1-1,TRBV28,NA,NA,TGTGCCAGCAGGCTCGGGGGGACCCGATATGGGAAAGCTTTCTTT,CASRLGGTRYGKAFF
TRBJ2-6,TRBV27,once,TRBD1,TGTGCCAGCAGTTTAAGAACAGGGGGCGCTGGGGCCAACGTCCTGACTTTC,CASSLRTGGAGANVLTF
TRBJ2-1,TRBV7-3,NA,TRBD2,TGTGCCAGCAGCTTAGGGAATAGCGGGGGGTTTAGCAATGAGCAGTTCTTC,CASSLGNSGGFSNEQFF
TRBJ1-2,TRBV20-1,once,NA,TGCAGTGCGCCCCGGACTGAGAACTATGGCTACACCTTC,CSAPRTENYGYTF
TRBJ1-4,TRBV6-1,NA,TRBD1,TGTGCCAGCCTCGGGACAGCAACTAATGAAAAACTGTTTTTT,CASLGTATNEKLFF
TRBJ1-1,TRBV28,NA,TRBD1,TGTGCCAGCAGATGGCAGGGGGTATCTGAAGCTTTCTTT,CASRWQGVSEAFF
TRBJ2-5,TRBV20-1,many,NA,TGCAGCCCAATTGGGGTAAAAGAGACCCAGTACTTC,CSPIGVKETQYF
TRBJ2-5,TRBV6-2/TRBV6-3,NA,TRBD2,TGTGCCAGCAGTTACTCGATGGTAGCGGGGGGCCAGGGACCTGGAGAGACCCAGTACTTC,CASSYSMVAGGQGPGETQYF
TRBJ2-7,TRBV27,few,NA,TGTGCCAGCAGTTTACGTGGGACCCCCTACGAGCAGTACTTC,CASSLRGTPYEQYF
TRBJ2-3,TRBV3-1,NA,NA,TGTGCCAGCAAGCTAGAAGCCACAGATACGCAGTATTTT,CASKLEATDTQYF
TRBJ1-2,TRBV4-3,NA,NA,TGCGCCAGCAGCCAAGCAGCGGCGCGGGGTGCGGGCTACACCTTC,CASSQAAARGAGYTF
TRBJ1-2,TRBV30,NA,NA,TGTGCCTGGAGGGATTACTATGGCTACACCTTC,CAWRDYYGYTF